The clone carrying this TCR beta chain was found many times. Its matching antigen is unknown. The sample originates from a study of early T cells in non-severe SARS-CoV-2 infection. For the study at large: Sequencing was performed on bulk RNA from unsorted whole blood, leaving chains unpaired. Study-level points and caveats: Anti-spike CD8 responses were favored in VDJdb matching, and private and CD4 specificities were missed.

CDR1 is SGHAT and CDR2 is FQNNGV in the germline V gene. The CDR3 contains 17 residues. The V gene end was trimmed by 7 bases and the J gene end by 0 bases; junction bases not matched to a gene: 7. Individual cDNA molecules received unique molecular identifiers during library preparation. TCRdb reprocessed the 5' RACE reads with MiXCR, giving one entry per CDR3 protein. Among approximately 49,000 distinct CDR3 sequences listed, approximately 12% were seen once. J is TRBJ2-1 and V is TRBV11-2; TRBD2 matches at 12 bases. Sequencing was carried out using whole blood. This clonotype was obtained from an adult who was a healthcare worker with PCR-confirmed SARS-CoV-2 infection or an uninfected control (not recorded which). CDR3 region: CASKLAGGLSSYNEQFF. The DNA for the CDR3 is TGTGCCAGCAAACTAGCGGGGGGCTTGAGCTCCTACAATGAGCAGTTCTTC.